Listed below are T cell receptor beta chains from one sample, sequenced in a study of radiotherapy plus CTLA-4 blockade in lung cancer. Here immunoSEQ multiplex PCR was the method, and the copy in TCRdb shows in-frame clones only, minus some. The sample has around 80,000 clones, roughly four fifths seen once. This material consisted of peripheral blood, taken from a patient treated with radiotherapy plus ipilimumab. These receptors all come from a human donor with non-small cell lung cancer who had stable disease on radiotherapy plus ipilimumab. Both conserved end residues are part of each CDR3. Each record gives: CDR3 protein, J gene, V gene.

CASSLQENTEAFF | TRBJ1-1 | TRBV27
CASGQGERDYGYTF | TRBJ1-2 | TRBV5-1
CASTTSGEGINTEAFF | TRBJ1-1 | TRBV9
CASSPWGGSPNEQFF | TRBJ2-1 | TRBV7-2
CASSLQDNSPLHF | TRBJ1-6 | TRBV5-1
CSAPPRPKAFF | TRBJ1-1 | TRBV20-1
CASSVTSGVQETQYF | TRBJ2-5 | TRBV6-1
CASSLGGAGGLNNEQFF | TRBJ2-1 | TRBV28
CASSRGGISSGNTIYF | TRBJ1-3 | TRBV27
CAWSVTGWTEAFF | TRBJ1-1 | TRBV30
CAIGGQGTNYGYTF | TRBJ1-2 | TRBV6-5